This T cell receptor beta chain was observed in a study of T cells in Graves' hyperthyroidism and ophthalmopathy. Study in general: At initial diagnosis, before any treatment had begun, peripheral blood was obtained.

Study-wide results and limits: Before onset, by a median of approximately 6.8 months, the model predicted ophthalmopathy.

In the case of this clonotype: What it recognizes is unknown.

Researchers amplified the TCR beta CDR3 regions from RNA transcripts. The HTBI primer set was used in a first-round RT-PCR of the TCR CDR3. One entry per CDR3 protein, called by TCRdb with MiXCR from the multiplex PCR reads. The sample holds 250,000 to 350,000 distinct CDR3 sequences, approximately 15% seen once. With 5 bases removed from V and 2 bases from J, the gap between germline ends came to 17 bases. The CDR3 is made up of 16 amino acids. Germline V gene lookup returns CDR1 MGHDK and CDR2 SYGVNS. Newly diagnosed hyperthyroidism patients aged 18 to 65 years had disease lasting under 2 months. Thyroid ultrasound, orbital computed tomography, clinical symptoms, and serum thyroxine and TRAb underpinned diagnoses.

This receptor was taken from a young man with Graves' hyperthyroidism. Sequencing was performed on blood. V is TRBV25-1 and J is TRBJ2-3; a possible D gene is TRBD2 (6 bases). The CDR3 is CASSRYGGENTDTQYF. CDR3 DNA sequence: TGTGCCAGCAGTCGGTACGGAGGGGAAAACACAGATACGCAGTATTTT.